Detailed here is one T cell receptor (beta chain). Its antigen is unidentified. Germline V gene data show CDR1 as SGHRS and CDR2 as YFSETQ. With 0 bases removed from V and 0 bases from J, the gap between germline ends came to 11 bases. CDR3 size: 16 residues. Stated time point: week 5, during vaccination. The investigators gave 300 ug of mutant IDH1 20-mer peptide in each vaccine dose, together with topical imiquimod. Sequencing was performed with immunoSEQ multiplex PCR; in TCRdb, only in-frame clones are kept and a portion is missing. This sample yields approximately 51,000 clones, of which approximately 78% are seen a single time; approximately 1.8% belongs to the top ten. This entry belongs to a study of a mutant IDH1 vaccine in newly diagnosed glioma. In the study overall: Patients underwent eight vaccinations, which took place in weeks 1, 3, 5, 7, 11, 15, 19 and 23.

Source: PBMCs, taken from a glioma patient whose treatment included an IDH1 peptide vaccine. The genes are TRBV5-1 and TRBJ2-3, with D possibly matching TRBD2 (6 bases). The clonotype was recovered from a woman aged 40 to 50 with glioma. The CDR3 sequence: CASSLVLGGSTDTQYF. In DNA form, the CDR3 reads TGCGCCAGCAGCTTGGTCCTCGGGGGAAGCACAGATACGCAGTATTTT.